This T cell receptor beta chain was profiled in a study of memory CD8 T cells in hepatitis C reinfection. Study context: Chronic HCV followed reinfection in a couple of donors who cleared primary infection. A positive HCV RNA test after two negatives ≥60 days apart defined reinfection.

Looked up from germline, CDR1 is SGDLS and CDR2 is YYNGEE. The CDR3 covers 15 residues. J gave up 0 bases and V 3 bases, and 2 bases lay outside the gene matches. The time point denotes: pre-reinfection, 55 to 20 weeks before reinfection detection. The sorted cells went straight to TCR sequencing with no prior in vitro expansion. Clones were sequenced by immunoSEQ multiplex PCR, and TCRdb holds only the in-frame ones, with some missing. There are over 5,500 clones in the sample; 80% to 90% occur only once, and about 22% lies in the top ten. Sequenced sample: naive CD8+ T cells sorted from blood. The TCR was taken from a man in his forties or fifties with hepatitis C virus infection. V and J are TRBV9 and TRBJ2-1, with 8 bases matching TRBD1. CDR3 sequence (DNA): TGTGCCAGCAGCGGAGGACAGGGCTCCTACAATGAGCAGTTCTTC. Its translation is CASSGGQGSYNEQFF.